The 23 T cell receptor beta chains reported below all come from one sample, sequenced in a study of blood T cell repertoires in COVID-19. Using immunoSEQ multiplex PCR, the repertoire was profiled, and TCRdb retains in-frame clones only, with some absent. The table has 75,000 to 100,000 clones, 83% seen once. Sequenced input: peripheral blood. All receptors derive from a woman aged 80 or over with acute or convalescent COVID-19.

The chain links TRBV12-5 to TRBJ2-1, with TRBD2 matching over 10 bases. Looked up from germline, CDR1 is LGHNT and CDR2 is FRNRAP. Unmatched junction bases numbered 5, after V lost 2 bases and J lost 7 bases. The CDR3 runs to 15 residues. DNA for the CDR3: TGTGCTAGTGGTTTGCTAGCGGGAGTTGTGAATGAGCAGTTCTTC. It codes for CASGLLAGVVNEQFF.

The V and J genes are TRBV7-8 and TRBJ2-1, with 14 bases that match TRBD2. Germline trimming cut 5 bases from V and 10 bases from J; bases unmatched to any gene: 13. CDR1 is SGHVS, CDR2 FQNEAQ, per germline. The CDR3 has 17 residues. CDR3 nucleotides: TGTGCCAGCAGCCCGGGACTAGCGGGAGACCCGACAGGGGAGCAGTTCTTC. Protein: CASSPGLAGDPTGEQFF.

This clone was counted a few times. The chain employs TRBV5-4 and TRBJ2-1; 9 nucleotides line up with TRBD1. The CDR3 totals 16 residues. J gave up 4 bases and V 0 bases, and 5 bases lay outside the gene matches. Per the germline V gene, CDR1 is SGHNT and CDR2 is YYREEE (reference sequence). CDR3 DNA: TGTGCCAGCAGCTTGGCTGGGGACAGGGAGTACAATGAGCAGTTCTTC. Its protein is CASSLAGDREYNEQFF.

The V and J genes are TRBV28 and TRBJ1-1; tentative D call: TRBD1 (5 bases). Germline CDR1 reads MDHEN; CDR2 reads SYDVKM. CDR3 size: 14 residues. Between the trimmed V and J ends, which lost 2 bases and 1 base, there was a span of 8 bases. In nucleotides, the CDR3 is TGTGCCAGCAGTTTAATGCAGGGGAACACTGAAGCTTTCTTT. Protein product: CASSLMQGNTEAFF.

This clone came up once. The chain is built from TRBV5-6 and TRBJ1-6; TRBD1 might be the D (6 bases). CDR1 SGHDT and CDR2 YYEEEE come from the germline V gene. The CDR3 loop spans 16 amino acids. Trimming removed 3 bases from V and 7 bases from J, with 17 bases in between. In nucleotides, the CDR3 is TGTGCCAGCAGCTCTATACAACAGGGTAGCAATTCACCCCTCCACTTT. Translation: CASSSIQQGSNSPLHF.

V gene TRBV5-1 combines with J gene TRBJ2-3; weak D call: TRBD1 (8 bases). The CDR3 totals 14 residues. Between the trimmed V and J ends, which lost 5 bases and 6 bases, there was a span of 16 bases. CDR1 and CDR2 from the germline V gene are SGHRS and YFSETQ. CDR3 nucleotide sequence: TGCGCCAGCAGACCTACAGGGGGAGGGGATACGCAGTATTTT. This encodes CASRPTGGGDTQYF.

This sequence joins TRBV18 and TRBJ2-7; D is possibly TRBD1 (6 bases). Germline lookup yields CDR1 KGHSH and CDR2 LQKENI. The CDR3 loop spans 16 amino acids. V was trimmed by 5 bases and J by 0 bases, leaving 17 bases between them. Here the CDR3 DNA reads TGTGCCAGCTCAGTCACCTCCGGGACAAGCTCCTACGAGCAGTACTTC. It encodes CASSVTSGTSSYEQYF.

This clone was seen more than once but under ten times. The CDR3 DNA reads as TGCGCCAGCAGCCAAGAACCGGGACTAGCGGGGTCCTACGAGCAGTACTTC. This sequence encodes CASSQEPGLAGSYEQYF. The chain links TRBV4-3 to TRBJ2-7, with TRBD2 identical over 13 bases. This CDR3 has 17 amino acids. Looked up from germline, CDR1 is LGHNA and CDR2 is YSLEER. Unmatched junction bases numbered 3, after V lost 0 bases and J lost 1 base.

The V gene is TRBV27, the J gene TRBJ2-3, with D possibly TRBD2 on 6 matching bases. The CDR3 contains 16 residues. Germline assignment: CDR1 MNHEY and CDR2 SMNVEV (reference sequence). Trimming stripped 2 bases from V and 5 bases from J, with 17 bases between. DNA for the CDR3: TGTGCCAGCAGTTTACTACAGAGCGGGTTAAGAGATACGCAGTATTTT. Translation: CASSLLQSGLRDTQYF.

The chain couples TRBV4-1 to TRBJ2-1; 13 nucleotides agree with TRBD2. This CDR3 is built from 13 residues. V dropped 8 bases and J dropped 5; count of bases not matched to a gene: 0. Looked up from germline, CDR1 is MGHRA and CDR2 is YSYEKL. The CDR3 DNA is TGCGCCAGCGGACTAGCGGGAGACAATGAGCAGTTCTTC. Translating it yields CASGLAGDNEQFF.

This sequence joins TRBV10-3 and TRBJ2-1; TRBD2 aligns across 11 bases. This CDR3 has 13 residues. Germline V CDR1 and CDR2: ENHRY, SYGVKD. Unmatched junction bases numbered 5, after V lost 8 bases and J lost 8 bases. In nucleotides, the CDR3 is TGTGCCATCTATAGCGGGAGGGCCCATGAGCAGTTCTTC. Its protein is CAIYSGRAHEQFF.

Only a few counts were recorded for this clone. The chain joins TRBV29-1 to TRBJ1-4; 10 bases are a match to TRBD1. Germline-derived CDR1 and CDR2 are SQVTM and ANQGSEA. The length of the CDR3 is 13 residues. J gave up 3 bases and V 6 bases, and 1 base lay outside the gene matches. The CDR3 loop reads CSVGQGANEKLFF. The CDR3 nucleotides are TGCAGCGTCGGACAGGGGGCTAATGAAAAACTGTTTTTT.

This chain joins TRBV6-5 and TRBJ2-1, with 9 bases matching TRBD2. J lost 7 bases, V lost 10 bases, and 14 bases had no gene match. The CDR3 is made up of 15 amino acids. The germline gives CDR1 MNHEY, CDR2 SVGAGI. CDR3 in DNA: TGTGCCACCCGCCCAGGCGGGAGGGCCCGGAATGAGCAGTTCTTC. This translates into CATRPGGRARNEQFF.

The V and J genes are TRBV11-1 and TRBJ2-1; 8 bases match TRBD2. The V segment lost 5 bases and the J segment 4 bases; nucleotides outside the gene matches: 7. The CDR3 contains 15 residues. CDR1 SGHAT and CDR2 FQDESV come from the germline V gene (reference sequence). The CDR3: CASSRLATGYNEQFF. CDR3 coding DNA: TGTGCCAGCAGCCGACTAGCGACTGGGTACAATGAGCAGTTCTTC.

CDR3 region: CASLAGHHTEAFF. In DNA, the CDR3 is TGTGCCAGCCTAGCGGGGCACCACACTGAAGCTTTCTTT. The chain uses TRBV6-5 and TRBJ1-1, with D maybe TRBD1 (5 bases). The germline CDR1 and CDR2 sequences are MNHEY and SVGAGI. With 8 bases removed from V and 3 bases from J, the gap between germline ends came to 13 bases. The CDR3 extends over 13 amino acids.

The chain links TRBV5-1 to TRBJ2-3, with TRBD2 as a possible D gene (5 bases). This CDR3 spans 14 amino acids. V was shortened by 0 bases and J by 3 bases, with 8 bases between the two germline ends. Germline-derived CDR1 and CDR2 are SGHRS and YFSETQ. CDR3 coding DNA: TGCGCCAGCAGCTTGGTCCCGGGGACAGATACGCAGTATTTT. Translating gives CASSLVPGTDTQYF.

This clone was seen a single time. This chain joins TRBV10-2 and TRBJ1-6; no firm D call. The V end lost 3 bases, the J end lost 8 bases, and 8 bases lay between the germline ends. This CDR3 region has 13 residues. CDR1 is WSHSY, CDR2 SAAADI, per germline. As DNA, the CDR3 is TGCGCCAGCAGTGATGCGGACTATTCACCCCTCCACTTT. As protein: CASSDADYSPLHF.

The chain has TRBV21-1 and TRBJ2-3; the D call in the table, TRBD2, was not verified against the DNA. TRBV21-1 is shown as a pseudogene. The CDR3 consists of 13 residues. CDR3 sequence: CASSKARASVQYF. As DNA, the CDR3 is TGTGCCAGCAGCAAAGCGCGAGCGTCGGTGCAGTATTTT.

This sequence joins TRBV10-3 and TRBJ1-4; D gene ambiguous. CDR1 is ENHRY and CDR2 is SYGVKD in the germline V gene. Trimming took 2 bases from V and 6 from J, leaving 13 bases between them. The CDR3 contains 15 residues. The CDR3 nucleotides read TGTGCCATCAGTGAGCGGCTTGGAGAGGATGAAAAACTGTTTTTT. It codes for CAISERLGEDEKLFF.

This chain joins TRBV28 and TRBJ1-5; D remains unclear. CDR3 length: 12 amino acids. Germline V gives CDR1 MDHEN, CDR2 SYDVKM. Trimming removed 4 bases at V and 3 bases at J, with 4 bases between. The CDR3 DNA sequence: TGTGCCAGCAGTTCCCTCAATCAGCCCCAGCATTTT. The encoded protein is CASSSLNQPQHF. The full variable domain, its missing parts supplied by reference TRBV28 and TRBJ1-5, is DVKVTQSSRYLVKRTGEKVFLECVQDMDHENMFWYRQDPGLGLRLIYFSYDVKMKEKGDIPEGYSVSREKKERFSLILESASTNQTSMYLCASSSLNQPQHFGDGTRLSIL.

Points on this clone: This same CDR3 is encoded by further DNA sequences in the sample. CDR3 sequence (DNA): TGTGCCAGCTCTCCAACAGGGGGCGGAGGCTACACCTTC. It encodes CASSPTGGGGYTF. The chain couples TRBV18 to TRBJ1-2, with 9 bases identical to TRBD1. The CDR3 runs to 13 residues. The germline V gene encodes CDR1 KGHSH and CDR2 LQKENI. V was clipped by 6 bases and J by 8 bases; unmatched bases: 7.

The chain employs TRBV7-9 and TRBJ2-5; D may be TRBD1 (7 bases). The V end was cut by 2 bases, the J end by 5 bases, with 15 bases between. The CDR3 runs to 15 residues. Germline lookup yields CDR1 SEHNR and CDR2 FQNEAQ (reference sequence). The CDR3 region is CASSLNLQGRETQYF. CDR3 DNA: TGTGCCAGCAGCTTAAATTTACAGGGGAGGGAGACCCAGTACTTC.

The chain recombines TRBV3-1 (or the pseudogene TRBV3-2) with TRBJ2-1; 7 bases agree with TRBD1. V lost 1 base to trimming and J lost 1 base; unmatched junction nucleotides: 7. Germline V CDR1 and CDR2: LGHDT, YNNKEL (reference sequence). This CDR3 is 17 amino acids long. The CDR3 DNA is TGTGCCAGCAGCCAAGCTCGGGACAGAATATCCTACAATGAGCAGTTCTTC. Protein: CASSQARDRISYNEQFF.